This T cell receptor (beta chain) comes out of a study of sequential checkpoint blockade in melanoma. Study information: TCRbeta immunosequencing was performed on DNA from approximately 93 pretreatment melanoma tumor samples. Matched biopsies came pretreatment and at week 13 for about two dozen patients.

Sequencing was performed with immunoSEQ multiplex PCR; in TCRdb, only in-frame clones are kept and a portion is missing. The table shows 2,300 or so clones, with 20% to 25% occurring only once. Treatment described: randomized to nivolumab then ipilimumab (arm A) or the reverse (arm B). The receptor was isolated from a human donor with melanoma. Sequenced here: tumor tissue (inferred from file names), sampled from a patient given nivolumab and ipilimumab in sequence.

The CDR3 here is CASSSGGAGLNEQFF. DNA of the CDR3: TGTGCCAGCAGCAGCGGGGGGGCCGGACTCAATGAGCAGTTCTTC. This chain joins TRBV28 and TRBJ2-1; 10 bases are a match to TRBD2. CDR1 MDHEN and CDR2 SYDVKM come from the germline V gene. The CDR3 runs 15 residues. V shed 6 bases and J 6 bases; nucleotides not matched to a gene: 8.